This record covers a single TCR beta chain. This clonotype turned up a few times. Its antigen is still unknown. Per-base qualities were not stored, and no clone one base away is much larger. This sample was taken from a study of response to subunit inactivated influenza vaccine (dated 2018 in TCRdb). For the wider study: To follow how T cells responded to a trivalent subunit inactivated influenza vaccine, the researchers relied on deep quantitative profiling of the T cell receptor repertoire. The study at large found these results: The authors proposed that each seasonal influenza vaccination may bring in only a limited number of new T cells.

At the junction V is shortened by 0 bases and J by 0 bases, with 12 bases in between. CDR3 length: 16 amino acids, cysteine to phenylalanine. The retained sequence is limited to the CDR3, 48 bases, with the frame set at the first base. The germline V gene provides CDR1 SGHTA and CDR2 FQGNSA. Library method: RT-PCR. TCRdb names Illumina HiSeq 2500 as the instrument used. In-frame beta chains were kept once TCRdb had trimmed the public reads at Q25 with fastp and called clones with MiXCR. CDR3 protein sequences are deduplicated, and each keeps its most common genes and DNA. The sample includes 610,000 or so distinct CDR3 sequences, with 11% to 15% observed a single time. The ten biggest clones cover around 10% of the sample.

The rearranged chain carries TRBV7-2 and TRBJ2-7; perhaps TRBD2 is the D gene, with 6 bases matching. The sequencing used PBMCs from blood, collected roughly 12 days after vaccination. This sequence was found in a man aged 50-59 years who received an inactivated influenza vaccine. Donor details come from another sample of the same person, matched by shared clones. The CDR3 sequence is CASSLAASESSYEQYF. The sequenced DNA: TGTGCCAGCAGCTTAGCGGCTAGCGAGTCCTCCTACGAGCAGTACTTC. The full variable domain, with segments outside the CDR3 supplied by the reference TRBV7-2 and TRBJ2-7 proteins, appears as GAGVSQSPSNKVTEKGKDVELRCDPISGHTALYWYRQSLGQGLEFLIYFQGNSAPDKSGLPSDRFSAERTGGSVSTLTIQRTQQEDSAVYLCASSLAASESSYEQYFGPGTRLTVT.